This entry is about one T cell receptor beta chain. Its antigen is still unknown. The junction departs from the called germline gene at one end, perhaps through a read error. TCR beta cDNA came from around 500 ng total RNA, primed with a constant-region primer. Three nested multiplex PCR rounds, a slightly modified ARM-PCR, produced the libraries for TCR beta. Primers for the first two PCR rounds were TRBV1-TRBV30 forward primers and a C-beta reverse primer (roughly 9 cycles per round). TCRdb passed the multiplex PCR reads through MiXCR, listing each CDR3 protein once. Of fewer than 400,000 distinct CDR3 sequences in the sample, 65% were seen once. The CDR3 is 16 amino acids. Germline V CDR1 and CDR2: SGHNT, YYREEE (reference sequence). The data were taken from a study of tumor-infiltrating lymphocytes in primary liver carcinoma. Looking at the study overall: The cohort consisted of patients whose primary liver carcinoma was surgically resected.

Points from the study as a whole: CD4+ and CD8+ repertoires could not be compared in these unsorted bulk samples. Pairs comparing tumor with adjacent tissue or blood overlapped less than pairs drawn from tumor regions.

Blood RNA originated from unsorted whole blood, with germline DNA additionally extracted. Sequenced sample: peripheral blood. The receptor's source is a man aged 35 to 55 with primary liver carcinoma and hepatitis B virus infection. This chain links TRBV5-4 with TRBJ2-3, with 9 bases matching TRBD2. DNA for the CDR3: TGTGCCAGCAGCTTGCTCGCGGGAGGGCCCACAGGTACGCGGTATTTT. This encodes CASSLLAGGPTGTRYF.